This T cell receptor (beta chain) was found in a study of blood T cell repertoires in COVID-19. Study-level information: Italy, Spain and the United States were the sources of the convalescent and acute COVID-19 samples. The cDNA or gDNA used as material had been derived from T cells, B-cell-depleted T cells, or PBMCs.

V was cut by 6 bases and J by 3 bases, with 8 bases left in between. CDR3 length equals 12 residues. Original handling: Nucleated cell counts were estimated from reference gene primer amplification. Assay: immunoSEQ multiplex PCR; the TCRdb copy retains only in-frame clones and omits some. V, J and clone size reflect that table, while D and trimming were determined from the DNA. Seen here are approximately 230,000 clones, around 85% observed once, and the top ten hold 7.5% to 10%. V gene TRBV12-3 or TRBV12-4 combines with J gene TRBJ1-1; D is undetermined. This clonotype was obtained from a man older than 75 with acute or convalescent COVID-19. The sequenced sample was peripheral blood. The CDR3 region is CASRTWDTEAFF. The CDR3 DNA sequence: TGTGCCAGCAGGACATGGGACACTGAAGCTTTCTTT.